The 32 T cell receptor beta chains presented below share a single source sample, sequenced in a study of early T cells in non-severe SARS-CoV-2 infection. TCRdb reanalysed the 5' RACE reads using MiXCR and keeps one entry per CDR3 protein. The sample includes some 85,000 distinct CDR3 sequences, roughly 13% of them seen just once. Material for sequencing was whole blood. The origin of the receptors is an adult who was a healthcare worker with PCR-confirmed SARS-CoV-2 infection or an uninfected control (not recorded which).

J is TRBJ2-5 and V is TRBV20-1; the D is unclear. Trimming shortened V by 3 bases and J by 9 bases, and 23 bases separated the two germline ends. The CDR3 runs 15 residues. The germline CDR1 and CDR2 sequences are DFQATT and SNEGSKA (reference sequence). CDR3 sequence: CSARPGKDPHRSQYF. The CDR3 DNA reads TGCAGTGCTAGGCCAGGAAAGGACCCACACCGGTCCCAGTACTTC.

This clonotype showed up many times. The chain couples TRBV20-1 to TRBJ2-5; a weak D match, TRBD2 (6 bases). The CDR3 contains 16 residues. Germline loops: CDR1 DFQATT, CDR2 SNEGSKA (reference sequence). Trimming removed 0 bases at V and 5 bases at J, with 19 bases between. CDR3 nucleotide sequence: TGCAGTGCTAGAGATCCGACGACTAGTAGGCGGGAGACCCAGTACTTC. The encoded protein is CSARDPTTSRRETQYF.

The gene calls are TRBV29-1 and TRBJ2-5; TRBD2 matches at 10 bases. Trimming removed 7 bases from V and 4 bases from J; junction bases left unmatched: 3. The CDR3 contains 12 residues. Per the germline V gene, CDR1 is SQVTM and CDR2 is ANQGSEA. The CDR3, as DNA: TGCAGCGGTACTAGCGGGGTAGAGACCCAGTACTTC. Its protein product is CSGTSGVETQYF. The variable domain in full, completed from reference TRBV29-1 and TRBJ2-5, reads SAVISQKPSRDICQRGTSLTIQCQVDSQVTMMFWYRQQPGQSLTLIATANQGSEATYESGFVIDKFPISRPNLTFSTLTVSNMSPEDSSIYLCSGTSGVETQYFGPGTRLLVL.

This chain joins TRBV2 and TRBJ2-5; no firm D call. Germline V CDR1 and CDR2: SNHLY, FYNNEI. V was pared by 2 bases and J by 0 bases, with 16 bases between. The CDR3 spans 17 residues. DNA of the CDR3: TGTGCCAGCAGTGAAAATCGGCCAATGATCTACCAAGAGACCCAGTACTTC. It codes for CASSENRPMIYQETQYF.

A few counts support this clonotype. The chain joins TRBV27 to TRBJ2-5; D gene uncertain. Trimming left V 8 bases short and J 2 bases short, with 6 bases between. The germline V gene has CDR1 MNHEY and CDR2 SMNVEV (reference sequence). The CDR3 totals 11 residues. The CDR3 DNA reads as TGTGCCAGCGTCACGCAAGAGACCCAGTACTTC. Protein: CASVTQETQYF.

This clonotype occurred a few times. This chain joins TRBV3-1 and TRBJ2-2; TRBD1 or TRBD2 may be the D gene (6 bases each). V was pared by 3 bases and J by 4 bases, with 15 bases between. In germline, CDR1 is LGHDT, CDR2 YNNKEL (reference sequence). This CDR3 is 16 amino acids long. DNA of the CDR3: TGTGCCAGCAGCCACCTGGGGGGCGGTATCACCGGGGAGCTGTTTTTT. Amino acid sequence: CASSHLGGGITGELFF.

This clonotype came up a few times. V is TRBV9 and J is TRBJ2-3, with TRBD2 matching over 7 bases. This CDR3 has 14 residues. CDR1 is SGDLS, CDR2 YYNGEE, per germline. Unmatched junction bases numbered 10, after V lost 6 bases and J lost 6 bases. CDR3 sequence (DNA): TGTGCCAGCAACGGAGCGGGACTATTGGATACGCAGTATTTT. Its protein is CASNGAGLLDTQYF.

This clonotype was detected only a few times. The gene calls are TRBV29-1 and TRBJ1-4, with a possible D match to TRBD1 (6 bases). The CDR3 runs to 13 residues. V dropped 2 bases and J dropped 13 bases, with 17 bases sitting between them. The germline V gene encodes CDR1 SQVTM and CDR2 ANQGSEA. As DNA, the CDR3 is TGCAGCGTTGAAAACACGGGGGAAGGGGGACTGTTTTTT. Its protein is CSVENTGEGGLFF.

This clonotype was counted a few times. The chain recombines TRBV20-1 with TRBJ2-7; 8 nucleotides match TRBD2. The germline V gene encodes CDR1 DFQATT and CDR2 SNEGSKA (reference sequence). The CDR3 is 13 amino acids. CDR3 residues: CSLLGSGGHEQYF. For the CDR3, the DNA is TGCAGCCTGTTGGGGAGCGGGGGCCACGAGCAGTACTTC.

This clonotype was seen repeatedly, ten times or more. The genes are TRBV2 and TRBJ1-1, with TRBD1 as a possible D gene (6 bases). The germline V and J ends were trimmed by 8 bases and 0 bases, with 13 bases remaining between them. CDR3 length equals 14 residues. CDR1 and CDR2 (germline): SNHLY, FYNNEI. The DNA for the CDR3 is TGTGCCAGCCTTAGGGGGGATGTGAACACTGAAGCTTTCTTT. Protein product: CASLRGDVNTEAFF.

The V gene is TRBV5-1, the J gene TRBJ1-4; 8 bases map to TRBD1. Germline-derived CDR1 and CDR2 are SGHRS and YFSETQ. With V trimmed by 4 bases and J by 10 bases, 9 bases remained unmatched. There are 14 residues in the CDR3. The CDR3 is CASSADRGGGKLFF. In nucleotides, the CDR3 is TGCGCCAGCAGCGCAGACAGGGGAGGTGGAAAACTGTTTTTT.

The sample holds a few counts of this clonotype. The CDR3 region has the DNA TGTGCCAGCAGTTACTCGACCTCCACCGGGGAGCTGTTTTTT. Its translation is CASSYSTSTGELFF. The rearrangement joins TRBV6-5 to TRBJ2-2; no clear D gene. The CDR3 runs to 14 residues. V gave up 0 bases and J gave up 4 bases, with 6 bases separating them. Germline V gene lookup returns CDR1 MNHEY and CDR2 SVGAGI.

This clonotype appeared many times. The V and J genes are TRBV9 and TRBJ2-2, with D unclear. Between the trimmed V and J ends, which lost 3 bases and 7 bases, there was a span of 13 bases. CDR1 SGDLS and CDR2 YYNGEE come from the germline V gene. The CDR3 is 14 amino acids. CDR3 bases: TGTGCCAGCAGCGATCCCCCCGTGGGCGGGGAGCTGTTTTTT. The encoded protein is CASSDPPVGGELFF.

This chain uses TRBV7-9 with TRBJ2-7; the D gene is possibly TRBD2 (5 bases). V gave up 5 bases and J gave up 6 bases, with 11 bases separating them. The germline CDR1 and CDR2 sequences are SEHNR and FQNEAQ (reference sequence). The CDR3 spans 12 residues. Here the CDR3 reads CASSPRVGEQYF. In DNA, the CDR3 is TGTGCCAGCAGCCCGCGGGTTGGCGAGCAGTACTTC.

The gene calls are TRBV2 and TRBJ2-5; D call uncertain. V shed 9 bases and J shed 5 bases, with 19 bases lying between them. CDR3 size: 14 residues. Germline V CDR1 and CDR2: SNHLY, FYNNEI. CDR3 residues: CARGRARLTETQYF. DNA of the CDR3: TGTGCCAGAGGTCGGGCACGACTCACCGAGACCCAGTACTTC.

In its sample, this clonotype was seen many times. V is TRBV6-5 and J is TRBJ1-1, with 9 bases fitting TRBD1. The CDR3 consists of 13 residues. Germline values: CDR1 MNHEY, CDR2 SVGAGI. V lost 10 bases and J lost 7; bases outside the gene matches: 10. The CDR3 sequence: CATTDRGGNEAFF. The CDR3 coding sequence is TGTGCCACCACGGACAGGGGAGGTAATGAAGCTTTCTTT.

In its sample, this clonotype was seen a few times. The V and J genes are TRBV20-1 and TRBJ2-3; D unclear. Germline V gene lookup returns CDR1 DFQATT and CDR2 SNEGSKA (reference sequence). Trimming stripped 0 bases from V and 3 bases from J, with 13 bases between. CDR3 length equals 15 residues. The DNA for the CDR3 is TGCAGTGCTAGAGATCGGTGGAGATCGACAGATACGCAGTATTTT. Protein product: CSARDRWRSTDTQYF.

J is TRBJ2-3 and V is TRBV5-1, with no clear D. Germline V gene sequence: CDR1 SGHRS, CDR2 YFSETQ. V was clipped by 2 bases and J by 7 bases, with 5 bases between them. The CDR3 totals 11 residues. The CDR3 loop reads CASSFDNTQYF. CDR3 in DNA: TGCGCCAGCAGCTTCGATAATACGCAGTATTTT.

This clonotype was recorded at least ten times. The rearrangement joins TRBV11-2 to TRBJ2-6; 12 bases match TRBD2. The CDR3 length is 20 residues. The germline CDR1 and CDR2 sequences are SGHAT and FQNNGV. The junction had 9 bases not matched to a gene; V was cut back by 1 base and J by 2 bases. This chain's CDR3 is CASSLVGLAGGLAGANVLTF. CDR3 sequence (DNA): TGTGCCAGCAGCTTAGTGGGCCTAGCGGGGGGGCTGGCTGGGGCCAACGTCCTGACTTTC.

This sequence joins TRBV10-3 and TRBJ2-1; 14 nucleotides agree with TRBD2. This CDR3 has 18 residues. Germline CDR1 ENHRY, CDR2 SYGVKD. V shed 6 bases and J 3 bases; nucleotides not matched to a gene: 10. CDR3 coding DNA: TGTGCCATCAGCGGGACTAGCGGGGGCCCCTCTTACTACAATGAGCAGTTCTTC. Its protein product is CAISGTSGGPSYYNEQFF.

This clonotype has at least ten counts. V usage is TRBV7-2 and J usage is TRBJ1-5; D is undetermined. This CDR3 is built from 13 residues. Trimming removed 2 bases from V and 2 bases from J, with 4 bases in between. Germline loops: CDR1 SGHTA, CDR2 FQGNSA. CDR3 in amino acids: CASSLQGNQPQHF. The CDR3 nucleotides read TGTGCCAGCAGCTTACAGGGCAATCAGCCCCAGCATTTT.

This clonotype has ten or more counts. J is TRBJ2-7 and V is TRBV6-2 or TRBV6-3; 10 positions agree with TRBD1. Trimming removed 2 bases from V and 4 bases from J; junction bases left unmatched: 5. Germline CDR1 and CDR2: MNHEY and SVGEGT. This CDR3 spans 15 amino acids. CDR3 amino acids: CASSYTGGQGYEQYF. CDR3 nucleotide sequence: TGTGCCAGCAGTTACACCGGGGGACAGGGGTACGAGCAGTACTTC.

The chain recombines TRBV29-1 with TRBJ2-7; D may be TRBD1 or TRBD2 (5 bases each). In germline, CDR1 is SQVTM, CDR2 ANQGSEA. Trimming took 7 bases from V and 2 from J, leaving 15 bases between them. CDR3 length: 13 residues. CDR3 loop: CSAGDGTTYEQYF. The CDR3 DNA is TGCAGCGCTGGGGACGGCACAACCTACGAGCAGTACTTC.

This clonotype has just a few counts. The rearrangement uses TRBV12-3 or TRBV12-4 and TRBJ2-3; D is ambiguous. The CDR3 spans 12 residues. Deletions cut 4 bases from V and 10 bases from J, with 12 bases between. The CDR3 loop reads CASSWQPEPQYF. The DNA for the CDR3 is TGTGCCAGCAGTTGGCAACCGGAGCCGCAGTATTTT.

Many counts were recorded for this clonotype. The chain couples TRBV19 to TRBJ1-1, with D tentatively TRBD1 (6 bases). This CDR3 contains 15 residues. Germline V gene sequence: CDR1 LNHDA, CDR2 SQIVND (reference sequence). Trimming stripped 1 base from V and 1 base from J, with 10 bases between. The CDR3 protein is CASSIVGTPNTEAFF. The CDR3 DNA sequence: TGTGCCAGTAGTATAGTGGGGACACCGAACACTGAAGCTTTCTTT.

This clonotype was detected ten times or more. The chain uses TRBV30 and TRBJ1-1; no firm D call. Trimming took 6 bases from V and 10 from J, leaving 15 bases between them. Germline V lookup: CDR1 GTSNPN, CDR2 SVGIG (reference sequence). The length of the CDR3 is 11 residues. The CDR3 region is CACTPPGVAFF. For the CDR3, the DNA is TGTGCCTGTACCCCTCCCGGCGTAGCTTTCTTT.

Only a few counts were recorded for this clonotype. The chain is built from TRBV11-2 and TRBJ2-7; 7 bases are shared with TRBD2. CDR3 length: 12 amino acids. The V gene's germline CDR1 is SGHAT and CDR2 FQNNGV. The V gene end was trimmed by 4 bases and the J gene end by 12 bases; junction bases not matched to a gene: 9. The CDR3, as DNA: TGTGCCAGCAGCTCAGGACTAGTTGAACTGTACTTC. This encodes CASSSGLVELYF. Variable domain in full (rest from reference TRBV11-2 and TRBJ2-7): EAGVAQSPRYKIIEKRQSVAFWCNPISGHATLYWYQQILGQGPKLLIQFQNNGVVDDSQLPKDRFSAERLKGVDSTLKIQPAKLEDSAVYLCASSSGLVELYFGPGTRLTVT.

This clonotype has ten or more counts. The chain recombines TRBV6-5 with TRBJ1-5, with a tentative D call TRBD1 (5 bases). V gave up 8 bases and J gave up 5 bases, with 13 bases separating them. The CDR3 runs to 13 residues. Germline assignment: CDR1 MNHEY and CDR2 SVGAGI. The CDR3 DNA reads TGTGCCAGCGGGGGACGTCCAGATCAGCCCCAGCATTTT. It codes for CASGGRPDQPQHF.

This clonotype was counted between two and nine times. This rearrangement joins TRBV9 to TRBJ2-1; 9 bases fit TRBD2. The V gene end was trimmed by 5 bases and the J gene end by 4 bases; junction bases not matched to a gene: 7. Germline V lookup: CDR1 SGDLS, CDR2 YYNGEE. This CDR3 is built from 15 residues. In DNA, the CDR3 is TGTGCCAGCAGTCCCGCGGGGGGGCCTTACAATGAGCAGTTCTTC. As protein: CASSPAGGPYNEQFF.

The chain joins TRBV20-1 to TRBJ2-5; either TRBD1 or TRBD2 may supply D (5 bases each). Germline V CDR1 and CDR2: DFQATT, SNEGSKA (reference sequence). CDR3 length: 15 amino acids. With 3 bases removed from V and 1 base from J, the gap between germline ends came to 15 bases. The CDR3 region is CSASTGWGSQETQYF. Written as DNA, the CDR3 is TGCAGTGCTAGTACCGGATGGGGGTCCCAAGAGACCCAGTACTTC.

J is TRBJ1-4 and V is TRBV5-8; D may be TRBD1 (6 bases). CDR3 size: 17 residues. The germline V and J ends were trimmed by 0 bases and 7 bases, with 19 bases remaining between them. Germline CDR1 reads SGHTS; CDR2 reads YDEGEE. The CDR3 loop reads CASSLVNRAGRGEKLFF. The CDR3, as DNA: TGTGCCAGCAGCTTGGTGAACAGGGCAGGACGGGGTGAAAAACTGTTTTTT.

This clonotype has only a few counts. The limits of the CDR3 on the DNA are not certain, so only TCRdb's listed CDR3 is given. CDR3 region: CASSQESGLRTPGSCFF. The chain links TRBV4-2 to TRBJ2-2; the table assigns TRBD1, which was not confirmed against the DNA. Both ends counted, the CDR3 spans 17 residues. The V gene's germline CDR1 is LGHNA and CDR2 YNFKEQ.